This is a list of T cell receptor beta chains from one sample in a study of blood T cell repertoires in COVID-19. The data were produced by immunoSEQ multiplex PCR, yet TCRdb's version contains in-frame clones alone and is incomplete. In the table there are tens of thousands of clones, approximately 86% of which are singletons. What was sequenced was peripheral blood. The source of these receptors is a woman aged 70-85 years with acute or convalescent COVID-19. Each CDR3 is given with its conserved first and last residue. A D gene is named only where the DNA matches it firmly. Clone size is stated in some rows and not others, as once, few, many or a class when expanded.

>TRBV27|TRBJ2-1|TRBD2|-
CASSPIAGATYNEQFF
TGTGCCAGCAGTCCCATAGCGGGAGCCACCTACAATGAGCAGTTCTTC
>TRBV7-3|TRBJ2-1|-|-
CATKPNPSYNEQFF
TGTGCCACAAAGCCAAACCCCTCCTACAATGAGCAGTTCTTC
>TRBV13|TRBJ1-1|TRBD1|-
CASSLGTGGRDTEAFF
TGTGCCAGCAGCTTGGGGACAGGGGGTAGGGACACTGAAGCTTTCTTT
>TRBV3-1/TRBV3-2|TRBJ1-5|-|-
CASSQYGTTNQPQHF
TGTGCCAGCAGCCAATACGGGACAACAAATCAGCCCCAGCATTTT
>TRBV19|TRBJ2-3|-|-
CASNLGGFTSTDTQYF
TGTGCCAGTAACTTGGGGGGATTCACTAGCACAGATACGCAGTATTTT
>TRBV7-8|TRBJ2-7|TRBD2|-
CASSLRLAGRYEQYF
TGTGCCAGCAGCTTAAGACTAGCGGGAAGGTACGAGCAGTACTTC
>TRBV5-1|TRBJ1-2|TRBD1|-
CASSARTGGALTGYTF
TGCGCCAGCAGCGCCCGGACAGGGGGCGCGCTAACTGGCTACACCTTC
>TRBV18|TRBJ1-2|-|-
CASSQDSKHGYTF
TGTGCCAGCTCCCAGGACAGTAAGCATGGCTACACCTTC
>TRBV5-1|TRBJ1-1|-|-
CASSWQGSLDTEAFF
TGCGCCAGCAGCTGGCAGGGATCTTTGGACACTGAAGCTTTCTTT
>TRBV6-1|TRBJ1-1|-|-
CASSEQGLGTEAFF
TGTGCCAGCAGTGAGCAGGGTCTGGGCACTGAAGCTTTCTTT
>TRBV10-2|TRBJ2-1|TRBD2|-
CASSDPTSGRPYNEQFF
TGCGCCAGCAGTGATCCGACTAGCGGGAGGCCTTACAATGAGCAGTTCTTC
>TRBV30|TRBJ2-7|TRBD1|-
CAWSRAGQGDRYEQYF
TGTGCCTGGAGTCGAGCGGGACAGGGGGACCGCTACGAGCAGTACTTC
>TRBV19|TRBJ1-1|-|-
CASSTIPGNTEAFF
TGTGCCAGTAGTACCATCCCAGGGAACACTGAAGCTTTCTTT
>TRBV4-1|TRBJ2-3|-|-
CASSQQGGDTQYF
TGCGCCAGCAGCCAGCAGGGAGGAGATACGCAGTATTTT
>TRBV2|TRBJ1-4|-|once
CASSTRATTNEKLFF
TGTGCCAGCAGTACTAGAGCCACAACTAATGAAAAACTGTTTTTT
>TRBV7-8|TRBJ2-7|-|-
CASSVEDFYEQYF
TGTGCCAGCAGCGTAGAGGACTTCTACGAGCAGTACTTC
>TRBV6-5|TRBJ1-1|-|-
CASRTGFVGNTEAFF
TGTGCCAGCAGGACGGGGTTTGTGGGGAACACTGAAGCTTTCTTT
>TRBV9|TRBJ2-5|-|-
CASSATGSHVGETQYF
TGTGCCAGCAGCGCGACAGGCTCCCACGTGGGGGAGACCCAGTACTTC
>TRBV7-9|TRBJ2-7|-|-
CASNPSPQGGEQYF
TGTGCCAGCAACCCATCCCCTCAGGGTGGCGAGCAGTACTTC
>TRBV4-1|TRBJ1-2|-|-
CASSQAGPGARTRYYGYTF
TGCGCCAGCAGCCAAGCAGGACCGGGAGCTCGAACCCGATACTATGGCTACACCTTC